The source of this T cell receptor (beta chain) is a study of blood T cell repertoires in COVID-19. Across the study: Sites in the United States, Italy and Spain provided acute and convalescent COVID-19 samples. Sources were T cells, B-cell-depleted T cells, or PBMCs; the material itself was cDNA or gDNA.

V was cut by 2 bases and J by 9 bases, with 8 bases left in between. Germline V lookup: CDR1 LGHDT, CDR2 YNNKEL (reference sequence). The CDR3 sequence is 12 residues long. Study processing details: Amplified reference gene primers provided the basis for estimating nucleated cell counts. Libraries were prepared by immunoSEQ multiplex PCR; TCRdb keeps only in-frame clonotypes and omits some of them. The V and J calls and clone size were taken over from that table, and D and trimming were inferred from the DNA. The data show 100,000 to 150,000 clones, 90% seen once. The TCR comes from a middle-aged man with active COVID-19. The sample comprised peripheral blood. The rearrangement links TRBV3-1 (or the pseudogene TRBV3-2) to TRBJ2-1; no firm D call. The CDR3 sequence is CASSQLGAEQFF. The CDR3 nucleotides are TGTGCCAGCAGCCAATTAGGAGCTGAGCAGTTCTTC.